This entry lists 16 T cell receptor beta chains sequenced from one sample in a study of T cell changes during pregnancy in multiple sclerosis. The data were produced by immunoSEQ multiplex PCR, yet TCRdb's version contains in-frame clones alone and is incomplete. Altogether under 20,000 clones are present, 70% to 90% being singletons, with the ten largest covering roughly 9.4%. The specimen was CD8+ T cells from peripheral blood mononuclear cells, collected after pregnancy. Receptor source: a female donor with multiple sclerosis, enrolled in a pregnancy study.

V usage is TRBV4-3 and J usage is TRBJ1-4; a possible D gene is TRBD1 (6 bases). The V and J ends lost 0 bases and 7 bases respectively, with 12 bases between them. CDR1 is LGHNA, CDR2 YSLEER, per germline. The CDR3 has 15 amino acids. The CDR3 here is CASSQDLGGAEKLFF. The CDR3 DNA reads TGCGCCAGCAGCCAAGATCTAGGGGGGGCTGAAAAACTGTTTTTT.

A single count supports this clone. The rearrangement uses TRBV6-1 and TRBJ2-1, with TRBD2 matching over 12 bases. Germline CDR1 and CDR2: MNHNS and SASEGT. After removal of 2 bases from V and 7 bases from J, the junction contained 3 bases not matched to a gene. The length of the CDR3 is 15 residues. In DNA, the CDR3 is TGTGCCAGCAGTGAATCGACTAGCGGGGGTAATGAGCAGTTCTTC. Its translation is CASSESTSGGNEQFF.

The chain carries TRBV19 and TRBJ2-7; 9 nucleotides agree with TRBD1. The CDR3 sequence is 14 residues long. Trimming removed 9 bases from V and 2 bases from J; junction bases left unmatched: 8. Germline V gives CDR1 LNHDA, CDR2 SQIVND (reference sequence). CDR3 coding DNA: TGTGCCAGCCGGGACAGGGCCAGACCCTACGAGCAGTACTTC. This codes for CASRDRARPYEQYF.

The CDR3 reads CASTNRGMSEAFF. DNA for the CDR3: TGTGCCAGCACCAACAGGGGGATGTCTGAAGCTTTCTTT. The rearrangement links TRBV6-5 to TRBJ1-1, with TRBD1 matching 8 bases. This CDR3 has 13 amino acids. V shed 7 bases and J 6 bases; nucleotides not matched to a gene: 7. The germline CDR1 and CDR2 sequences are MNHEY and SVGAGI.

This clone was detected only once. The rearrangement uses TRBV6-1 and TRBJ1-3; D is unclear. Trimming shortened V by 11 bases and J by 0 bases, and 14 bases separated the two germline ends. The V gene's germline CDR1 is MNHNS and CDR2 SASEGT. The length of the CDR3 is 14 residues. The CDR3 DNA is TGTGCCGGTCGGCAGGCTTCCTCTGGAAACACCATATATTTT. This translates into CAGRQASSGNTIYF.

V and J are TRBV5-5 and TRBJ1-1; possibly TRBD1 for D (5 bases). The germline V gene encodes CDR1 SGHKS and CDR2 YYEKEE (reference sequence). V was pared by 4 bases and J by 2 bases, with 15 bases between. The CDR3 loop spans 15 amino acids. DNA of the CDR3: TGTGCCAGCAGCAGGGTCCGGACACTTAACACTGAAGCTTTCTTT. Translating gives CASSRVRTLNTEAFF.

This clone was seen just once. CDR3 sequence: CASSFDGTYEQYF. In nucleotides, the CDR3 is TGTGCCAGCAGTTTCGACGGGACCTACGAGCAGTACTTC. The chain joins TRBV27 to TRBJ2-7; weak D call: TRBD2 (5 bases). Trimming stripped 3 bases from V and 2 bases from J, with 8 bases between. The germline CDR1 and CDR2 sequences are MNHEY and SMNVEV (reference sequence). This CDR3 has 13 residues.

The chain couples TRBV28 to TRBJ1-5; no definite D call. Germline loops: CDR1 MDHEN, CDR2 SYDVKM. The CDR3 covers 12 residues. Trimming left V 2 bases short and J 6 bases short, with 5 bases between. The CDR3 loop reads CASSLTGQPQHF. In DNA form, the CDR3 reads TGTGCCAGCAGTTTAACGGGTCAGCCCCAGCATTTT.

This rearrangement joins TRBV9 to TRBJ2-2, with a weak D call TRBD2 (5 bases). CDR3 size: 15 residues. The V gene lost 4 bases and the J gene lost 4 bases, with 14 bases spanning the gap. CDR1 and CDR2 (germline): SGDLS, YYNGEE. CDR3 loop: CASSPGLILTGELFF. CDR3 coding DNA: TGTGCCAGCAGCCCAGGACTCATCCTCACCGGGGAGCTGTTTTTT.

The V call is TRBV13, the J call TRBJ2-1; 9 bases fit TRBD2. Looked up from germline, CDR1 is PRHDT and CDR2 is FYEKMQ (reference sequence). With V trimmed by 2 bases and J by 4 bases, 15 bases remained unmatched. CDR3 length equals 19 residues. CDR3 residues: CASSLPTGGGRARYNEQFF. The DNA of the CDR3 is TGTGCCAGCAGCTTACCTACCGGAGGCGGGAGGGCCAGGTACAATGAGCAGTTCTTC.

This chain connects TRBV9 to TRBJ1-1; no clear D gene. CDR1 is SGDLS, CDR2 YYNGEE, per germline. V lost 1 base and J lost 3, with 4 bases in between. This CDR3 comprises 12 residues. In nucleotides, the CDR3 is TGTGCCAGCAGCGTACCTGACACTGAAGCTTTCTTT. Protein: CASSVPDTEAFF.

The CDR3 sequence is CASSLPLGGSREQYF. In DNA form, the CDR3 reads TGTGCCAGCAGCTTACCGCTTGGCGGGAGCCGCGAGCAGTACTTC. The rearrangement links TRBV7-9 to TRBJ2-7; 7 bases match TRBD2. V shed 2 bases and J 6 bases; nucleotides not matched to a gene: 10. Germline values: CDR1 SEHNR, CDR2 FQNEAQ (reference sequence). The CDR3 spans 15 residues. Complete variable domain (other parts from reference TRBV7-9 and TRBJ2-7): DTGVSQNPRHKITKRGQNVTFRCDPISEHNRLYWYRQTLGQGPEFLTYFQNEAQLEKSRLLSDRFSAERPKGSFSTLEIQRTEQGDSAMYLCASSLPLGGSREQYFGPGTRLTVT.

The J gene is TRBJ2-2, the V gene TRBV19; D is unclear. CDR1 is LNHDA, CDR2 SQIVND, per germline (reference sequence). V gave up 4 bases and J gave up 1 base, with 13 bases separating them. The CDR3 is 16 amino acids. CDR3 DNA sequence: TGTGCCAGTAGTAATCAGGTCCTCGAGAACACCGGGGAGCTGTTTTTT. This encodes CASSNQVLENTGELFF.

This clone was seen more than once but under ten times. The DNA of the CDR3 is TGTGCCAGCAGCTTGCCGGGACAGGGGTACGAGCAGTACTTC. This codes for CASSLPGQGYEQYF. The chain carries TRBV11-3 and TRBJ2-7, with 10 bases lining up with TRBD1. The germline V gene has CDR1 SGHNT and CDR2 YENEEA. CDR3 length: 14 amino acids. The trim removed 3 bases at V and 4 bases at J, leaving 3 bases unmatched.

The chain employs TRBV6-4 and TRBJ2-1, with D maybe TRBD2 (5 bases). V lost 3 bases and J 4 bases, leaving 7 bases between the germline ends. The V gene's germline CDR1 is MRHNA and CDR2 SNTAGT. This CDR3 is 13 amino acids long. CDR3 bases: TGTGCCAGCAGTGAGGACTCTTACAATGAGCAGTTCTTC. It yields the protein CASSEDSYNEQFF.

V and J are TRBV11-3 and TRBJ1-1; D might be TRBD1 (5 bases). Germline-derived CDR1 and CDR2 are SGHNT and YENEEA. This CDR3 has 12 residues. V was clipped by 1 base and J by 11 bases, with 11 bases between them. CDR3 region: CASSLVGGTAFF. The CDR3 DNA is TGTGCCAGCAGCTTAGTGGGAGGGACCGCTTTCTTT. Full variable domain (rest looked up from reference TRBV11-3 and TRBJ1-1): EAGVVQSPRYKIIEKKQPVAFWCNPISGHNTLYWYLQNLGQGPELLIRYENEEAVDDSQLPKDRFSAERLKGVDSTLKIQPAELGDSAVYLCASSLVGGTAFFGQGTRLTVV.